Shown below are 22 T cell receptor beta chains from a single sample sequenced in a study of vaccination effects on CD4 cells after COVID-19. CD4+ T cell isolation took place after less than 13 days of culture. Repertoires were generated with immunoSEQ multiplex PCR, while TCRdb's copy carries only in-frame clones and drops some. Of fewer than 40,000 clones listed, 70% are singletons. Antigen specificity for these receptors is unknown. The sequences come from CD4+ T cells from PBMCs cultured without peptide, collected before COVID-19 vaccination. The receptors were gathered from a human donor who received a COVID-19 vaccine.

This chain joins TRBV30 and TRBJ1-1; tentatively, D is TRBD1 (5 bases). The CDR3 consists of 11 residues. The V gene lost 5 bases and the J gene lost 1 base, with 5 bases spanning the gap. Per the germline V gene, CDR1 is GTSNPN and CDR2 is SVGIG (reference sequence). The CDR3 here is CAWDRNTEAFF. In nucleotides, the CDR3 is TGTGCCTGGGACAGGAACACTGAAGCTTTCTTT.

This clone came up a few times. The rearrangement joins TRBV6-5 to TRBJ2-7; D unresolved. This CDR3 spans 11 amino acids. Trimming removed 6 bases from V and 3 bases from J, with 6 bases in between. The germline V gene encodes CDR1 MNHEY and CDR2 SVGAGI. CDR3: CASRRIYEQYF. The CDR3 nucleotides are TGTGCCAGCAGGCGTATCTACGAGCAGTACTTC.

V gene TRBV7-2 combines with J gene TRBJ2-7; 7 bases are shared with TRBD2. V lost 2 bases to trimming and J lost 1 base; unmatched junction nucleotides: 8. CDR3 length: 16 residues. Germline V gives CDR1 SGHTA, CDR2 FQGNSA. CDR3 DNA: TGTGCCAGCAGCTTAATGCTAGCGGTTCGATCCTACGAGCAGTACTTC. Its translation is CASSLMLAVRSYEQYF.

DNA of the CDR3: TGTGCCAGCAGCCAAGTGATATCACCCCTCCACTTT. This encodes CASSQVISPLHF. The chain employs TRBV3-1 (or the pseudogene TRBV3-2) and TRBJ1-6; D uncertain. Looked up from germline, CDR1 is LGHDT and CDR2 is YNNKEL (reference sequence). CDR3 length equals 12 residues. Trimming removed 1 base at V and 10 bases at J, with 5 bases between.

The rearrangement links TRBV2 to TRBJ2-7; D ambiguous. CDR3 size: 15 residues. The germline gives CDR1 SNHLY, CDR2 FYNNEI. Trimming stripped 6 bases from V and 2 bases from J, with 17 bases between. The CDR3 loop is CASRDVVGSPYEQYF. Written as DNA, the CDR3 is TGTGCCAGCAGGGACGTAGTTGGTAGCCCCTACGAGCAGTACTTC.

The V gene is TRBV6-5, the J gene TRBJ1-6, with 7 bases matching TRBD1. The CDR3 consists of 12 residues. Per germline, CDR1 MNHEY and CDR2 SVGAGI. The V and J ends lost 11 bases and 11 bases, in that order; junction bases with no gene match: 9. The CDR3 region is CAGQTGNAPLHF. CDR3 nucleotides: TGTGCCGGCCAGACAGGGAACGCACCCCTCCACTTT.

This clone appeared once. The V call is TRBV13, the J call TRBJ2-3, with D perhaps matching TRBD2 (6 bases). V was shortened by 5 bases and J by 0 bases, with 18 bases between the two germline ends. CDR1 and CDR2 (germline): PRHDT, FYEKMQ (reference sequence). The length of the CDR3 is 17 residues. CDR3 nucleotide sequence: TGTGCCAGCAGCCCGTGGGTATGGGGGGAGAGCACAGATACGCAGTATTTT. Its protein product is CASSPWVWGESTDTQYF. The full variable domain, rest sourced from reference TRBV13 and TRBJ2-3, is AAGVIQSPRHLIKEKRETATLKCYPIPRHDTVYWYQQGPGQDPQFLISFYEKMQSDKGSIPDRFSAQQFSDYHSELNMSSLELGDSALYFCASSPWVWGESTDTQYFGPGTRLTVL.

This rearrangement joins TRBV7-9 to TRBJ2-3; 7 nucleotides agree with TRBD2. The CDR3 is 17 residues long. The germline V gene has CDR1 SEHNR and CDR2 FQNEAQ (reference sequence). V was clipped by 1 base and J by 0 bases; unmatched bases: 7. Here the CDR3 DNA reads TGTGCCAGCAGCTTAGGGGCTAGCGGTCCTAGCACAGATACGCAGTATTTT. Its protein product is CASSLGASGPSTDTQYF.

The gene calls are TRBV3-1 (or the pseudogene TRBV3-2) and TRBJ1-2; D not certain. This CDR3 is built from 13 residues. Trimming removed 2 bases from V and 5 bases from J, with 9 bases in between. From germline, CDR1 is LGHDT and CDR2 YNNKEL (reference sequence). CDR3 DNA sequence: TGTGCCAGCAGCCAAACTGGGTCTTATGGCTACACCTTC. This translates into CASSQTGSYGYTF.

V is TRBV5-1 and J is TRBJ1-3; D is undetermined. Trimming took 4 bases from V and 0 from J, leaving 11 bases between them. The CDR3 extends over 15 amino acids. Germline CDR1 SGHRS, CDR2 YFSETQ. DNA for the CDR3: TGCGCCAGCAGCCAGTCCAGTTACTCTGGAAACACCATATATTTT. It yields the protein CASSQSSYSGNTIYF.

V and J are TRBV7-2 and TRBJ1-4; weak D call: TRBD1 (6 bases). Germline values: CDR1 SGHTA, CDR2 FQGNSA. Trimming shortened V by 5 bases and J by 2 bases, and 18 bases separated the two germline ends. The CDR3 covers 17 residues. The CDR3 nucleotides read TGTGCCAGCAGCGAAAGGTCGGGGGCTGGGACTAATGAAAAACTGTTTTTT. Translation gives CASSERSGAGTNEKLFF.

This chain connects TRBV2 to TRBJ1-2; 10 bases line up with TRBD1. CDR3 length equals 15 residues. CDR1 SNHLY and CDR2 FYNNEI come from the germline V gene. The V segment lost 6 bases and the J segment 3 bases; nucleotides outside the gene matches: 7. The DNA for the CDR3 is TGTGCCAGCAGGACGGACAGGGGGTACGACTATGGCTACACCTTC. Its translation is CASRTDRGYDYGYTF. Drawing the rest from reference TRBV2 and TRBJ1-2, the complete variable domain is EPEVTQTPSHQVTQMGQEVILRCVPISNHLYFYWYRQILGQKVEFLVSFYNNEISEKSEIFDDQFSVERPDGSNFTLKIRSTKLEDSAMYFCASRTDRGYDYGYTFGSGTRLTVV.

The J gene is TRBJ1-1, the V gene TRBV6-5, with D maybe TRBD1 (5 bases). The germline V gene has CDR1 MNHEY and CDR2 SVGAGI. V lost 6 bases and J lost 4, with 15 bases in between. The CDR3 runs to 14 residues. CDR3 sequence (DNA): TGTGCCAGCAGCCAACAGGTTGGGGGCACTGAAGCTTTCTTT. Translated: CASSQQVGGTEAFF.

The chain carries TRBV9 and TRBJ2-1; 13 bases are shared with TRBD2. The CDR3 totals 16 residues. With 0 bases clipped from V and 9 bases from J, the junction kept 6 bases outside the gene matches. The V gene's germline CDR1 is SGDLS and CDR2 YYNGEE. The CDR3 protein is CASSVGTSGSGSEQFF. The CDR3, as DNA: TGTGCCAGCAGCGTAGGGACTAGCGGGAGTGGAAGTGAGCAGTTCTTC.

The table lists this clone with a few counts. V and J are TRBV3-1 (or the pseudogene TRBV3-2) and TRBJ1-3; no clear D. CDR1 is LGHDT, CDR2 YNNKEL, per germline (reference sequence). The germline V and J ends were trimmed by 3 bases and 1 base, with 1 base remaining between them. The CDR3 length is 12 residues. CDR3 in amino acids: CASSHSGNTIYF. The CDR3 DNA is TGTGCCAGCAGCCATTCTGGAAACACCATATATTTT.

CDR3 DNA sequence: TGTGCCAGCAGTTACTCTACGGACGGCACCGGGGAGCTGTTTTTT. It codes for CASSYSTDGTGELFF. V and J are TRBV6-5 and TRBJ2-2; D remains unclear. Trimming removed 0 bases at V and 4 bases at J, with 9 bases between. There are 15 residues in the CDR3. Germline V gene sequence: CDR1 MNHEY, CDR2 SVGAGI.

This clone was counted a few times. The chain links TRBV19 to TRBJ1-5; D is possibly TRBD1 (6 bases). Looked up from germline, CDR1 is LNHDA and CDR2 is SQIVND (reference sequence). V was pared by 7 bases and J by 4 bases, with 8 bases between. This CDR3 has 12 amino acids. The CDR3 spells CASNDRNQPQHF. CDR3 DNA: TGTGCCAGTAATGACAGGAATCAGCCCCAGCATTTT.

The genes are TRBV11-2 and TRBJ2-3; 11 positions agree with TRBD2. Germline V gene data show CDR1 as SGHAT and CDR2 as FQNNGV. Trimming took 5 bases from V and 3 from J; bases not matched to a gene: 16. The CDR3 extends over 19 amino acids. In DNA, the CDR3 is TGTGCCAGCAGCCCCCGGACCCGAAGACTAGCGGGAAAGACAGATACGCAGTATTTT. Translated, it gives CASSPRTRRLAGKTDTQYF.

The sample holds one count of this clone. The chain couples TRBV21-1 to TRBJ2-2. TRBV21-1 is a recognized pseudogene. The CDR3 is 16 amino acids. CDR3 region: CASSTSGLPNTGELFF. In DNA, the CDR3 is TGTGCCAGCAGTACATCGGGCCTCCCGAACACCGGGGAGCTGTTTTTT.

The chain uses TRBV18 and TRBJ1-2, with 11 bases that match TRBD1. In germline, CDR1 is KGHSH, CDR2 LQKENI. After removal of 4 bases from V and 4 bases from J, the junction contained 2 bases not matched to a gene. This CDR3 is 14 amino acids long. This CDR3 is CASSQGQGAYGYTF. The CDR3 nucleotides read TGTGCCAGCTCACAAGGACAGGGGGCCTATGGCTACACCTTC.

V usage is TRBV18 and J usage is TRBJ2-3; D possibly corresponds to TRBD2 (6 bases). Germline V gives CDR1 KGHSH, CDR2 LQKENI. This CDR3 comprises 14 residues. V was cut by 5 bases and J by 4 bases, with 13 bases left in between. This CDR3 is CASSAGPGADTQYF. In DNA, the CDR3 is TGTGCCAGCTCAGCGGGTCCGGGGGCAGATACGCAGTATTTT.

The rearrangement links TRBV12-5 to TRBJ2-5; 8 positions agree with TRBD1. The CDR3 runs 13 residues. CDR1 is LGHNT and CDR2 is FRNRAP in the germline V gene. Trimming took 1 base from V and 5 from J; bases not matched to a gene: 0. The CDR3 sequence is CASGLGQGETQYF. CDR3 DNA sequence: TGTGCTAGTGGTTTGGGACAGGGGGAGACCCAGTACTTC.